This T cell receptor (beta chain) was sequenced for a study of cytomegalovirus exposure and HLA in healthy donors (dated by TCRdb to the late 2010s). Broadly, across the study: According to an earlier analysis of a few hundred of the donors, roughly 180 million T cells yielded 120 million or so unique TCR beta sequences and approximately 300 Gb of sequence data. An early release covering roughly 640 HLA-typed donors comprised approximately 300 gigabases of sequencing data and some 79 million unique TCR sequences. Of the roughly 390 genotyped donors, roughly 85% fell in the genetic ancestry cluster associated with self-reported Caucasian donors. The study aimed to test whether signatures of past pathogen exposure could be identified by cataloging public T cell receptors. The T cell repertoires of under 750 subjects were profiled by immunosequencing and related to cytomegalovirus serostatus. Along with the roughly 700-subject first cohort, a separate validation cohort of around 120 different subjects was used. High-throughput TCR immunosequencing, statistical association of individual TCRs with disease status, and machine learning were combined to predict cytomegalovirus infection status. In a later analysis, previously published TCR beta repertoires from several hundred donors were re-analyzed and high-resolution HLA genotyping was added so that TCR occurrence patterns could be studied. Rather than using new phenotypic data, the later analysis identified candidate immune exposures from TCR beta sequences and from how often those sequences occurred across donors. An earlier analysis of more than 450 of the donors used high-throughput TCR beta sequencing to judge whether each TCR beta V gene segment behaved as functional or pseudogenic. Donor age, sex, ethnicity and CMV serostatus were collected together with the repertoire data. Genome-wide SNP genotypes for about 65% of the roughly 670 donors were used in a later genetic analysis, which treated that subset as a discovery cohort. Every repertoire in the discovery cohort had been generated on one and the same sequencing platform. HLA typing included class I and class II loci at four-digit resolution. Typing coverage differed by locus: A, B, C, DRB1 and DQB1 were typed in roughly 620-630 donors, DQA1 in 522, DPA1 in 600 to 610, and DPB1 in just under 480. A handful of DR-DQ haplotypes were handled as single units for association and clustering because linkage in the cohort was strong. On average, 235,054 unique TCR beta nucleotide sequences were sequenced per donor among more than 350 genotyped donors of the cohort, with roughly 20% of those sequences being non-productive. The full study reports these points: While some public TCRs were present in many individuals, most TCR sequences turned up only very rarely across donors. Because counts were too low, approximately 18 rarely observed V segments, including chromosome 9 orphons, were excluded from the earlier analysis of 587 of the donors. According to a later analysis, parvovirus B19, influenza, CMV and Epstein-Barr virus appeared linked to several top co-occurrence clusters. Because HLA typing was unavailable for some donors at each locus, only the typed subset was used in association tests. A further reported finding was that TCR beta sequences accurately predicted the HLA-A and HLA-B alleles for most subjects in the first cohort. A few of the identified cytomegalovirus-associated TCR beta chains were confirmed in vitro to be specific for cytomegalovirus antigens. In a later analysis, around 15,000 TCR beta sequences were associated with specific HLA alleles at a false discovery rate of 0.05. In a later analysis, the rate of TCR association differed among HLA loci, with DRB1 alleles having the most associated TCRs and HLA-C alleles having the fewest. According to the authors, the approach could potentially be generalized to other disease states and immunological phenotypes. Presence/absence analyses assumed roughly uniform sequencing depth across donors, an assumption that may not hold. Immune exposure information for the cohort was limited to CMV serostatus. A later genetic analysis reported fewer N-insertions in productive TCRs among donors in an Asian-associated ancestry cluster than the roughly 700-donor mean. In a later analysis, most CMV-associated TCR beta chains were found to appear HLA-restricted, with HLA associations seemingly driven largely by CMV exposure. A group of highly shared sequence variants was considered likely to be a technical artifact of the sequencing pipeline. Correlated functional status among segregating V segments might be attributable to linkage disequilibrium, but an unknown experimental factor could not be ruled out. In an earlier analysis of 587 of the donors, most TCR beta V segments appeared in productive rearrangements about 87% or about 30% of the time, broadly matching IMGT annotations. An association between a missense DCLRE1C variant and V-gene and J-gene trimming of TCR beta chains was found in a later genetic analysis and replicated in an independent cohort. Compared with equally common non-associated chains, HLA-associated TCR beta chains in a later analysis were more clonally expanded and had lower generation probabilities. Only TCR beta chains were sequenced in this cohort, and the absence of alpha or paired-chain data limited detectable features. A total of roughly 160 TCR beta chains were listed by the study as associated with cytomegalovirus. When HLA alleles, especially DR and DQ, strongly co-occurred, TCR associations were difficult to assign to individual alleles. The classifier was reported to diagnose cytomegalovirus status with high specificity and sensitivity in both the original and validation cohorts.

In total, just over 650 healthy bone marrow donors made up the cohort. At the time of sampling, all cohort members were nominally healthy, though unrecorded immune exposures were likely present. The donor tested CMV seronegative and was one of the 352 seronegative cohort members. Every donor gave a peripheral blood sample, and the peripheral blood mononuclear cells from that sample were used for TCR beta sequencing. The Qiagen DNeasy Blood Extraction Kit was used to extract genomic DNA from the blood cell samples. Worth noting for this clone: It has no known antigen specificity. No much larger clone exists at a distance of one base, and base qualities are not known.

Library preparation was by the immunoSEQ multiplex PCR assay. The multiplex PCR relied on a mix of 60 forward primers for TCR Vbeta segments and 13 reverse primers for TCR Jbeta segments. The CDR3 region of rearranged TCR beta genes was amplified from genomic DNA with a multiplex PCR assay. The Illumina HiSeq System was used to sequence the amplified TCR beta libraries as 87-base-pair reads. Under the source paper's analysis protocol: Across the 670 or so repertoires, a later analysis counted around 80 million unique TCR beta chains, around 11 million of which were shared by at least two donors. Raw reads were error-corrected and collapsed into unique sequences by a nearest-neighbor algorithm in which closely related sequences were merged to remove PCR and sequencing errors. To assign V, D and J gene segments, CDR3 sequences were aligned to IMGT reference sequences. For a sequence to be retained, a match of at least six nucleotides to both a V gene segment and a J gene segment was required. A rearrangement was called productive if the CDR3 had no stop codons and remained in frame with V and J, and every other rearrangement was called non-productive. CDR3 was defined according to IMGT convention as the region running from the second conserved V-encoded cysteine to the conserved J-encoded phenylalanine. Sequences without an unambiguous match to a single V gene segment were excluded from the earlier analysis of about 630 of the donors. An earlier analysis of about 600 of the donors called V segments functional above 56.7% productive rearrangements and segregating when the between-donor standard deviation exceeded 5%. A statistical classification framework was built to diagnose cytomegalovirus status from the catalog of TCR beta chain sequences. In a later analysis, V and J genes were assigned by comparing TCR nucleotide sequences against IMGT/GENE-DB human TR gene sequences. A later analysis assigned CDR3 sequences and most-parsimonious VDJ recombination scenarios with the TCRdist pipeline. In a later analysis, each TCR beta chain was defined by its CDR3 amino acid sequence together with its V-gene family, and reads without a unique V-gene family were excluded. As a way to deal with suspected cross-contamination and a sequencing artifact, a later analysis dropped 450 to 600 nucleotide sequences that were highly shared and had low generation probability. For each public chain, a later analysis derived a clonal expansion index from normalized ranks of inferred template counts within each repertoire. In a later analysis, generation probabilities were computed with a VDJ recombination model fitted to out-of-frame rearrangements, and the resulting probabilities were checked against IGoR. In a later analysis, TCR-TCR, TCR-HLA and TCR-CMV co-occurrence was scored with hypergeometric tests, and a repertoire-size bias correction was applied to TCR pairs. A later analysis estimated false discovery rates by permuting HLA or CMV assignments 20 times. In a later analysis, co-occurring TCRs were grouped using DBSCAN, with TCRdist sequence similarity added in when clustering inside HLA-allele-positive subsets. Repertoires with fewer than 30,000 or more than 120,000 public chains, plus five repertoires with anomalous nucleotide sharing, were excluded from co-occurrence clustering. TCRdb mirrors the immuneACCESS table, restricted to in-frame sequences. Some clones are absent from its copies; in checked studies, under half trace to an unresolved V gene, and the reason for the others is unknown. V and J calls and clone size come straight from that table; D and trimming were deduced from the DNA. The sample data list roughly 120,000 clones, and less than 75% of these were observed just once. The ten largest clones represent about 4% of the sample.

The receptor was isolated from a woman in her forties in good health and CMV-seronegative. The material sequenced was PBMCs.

The CDR3 reads CAISRAGVRNEQFF. The sequence in DNA is TGTGCCATCAGCCGAGCGGGAGTACGCAATGAGCAGTTCTTC. The chain uses TRBV10-3 and TRBJ2-1, with 8 central nucleotides matching TRBD2. The CDR3, cysteine through phenylalanine, is 14 amino acids long. Only the CDR3 part of the read is kept: 42 bases, read in frame from the first base. The germline V gene encodes CDR1 ENHRY and CDR2 SYGVKD. V ends up 6 bases short and J 6 bases short, with an unmatched junction base count of 7.